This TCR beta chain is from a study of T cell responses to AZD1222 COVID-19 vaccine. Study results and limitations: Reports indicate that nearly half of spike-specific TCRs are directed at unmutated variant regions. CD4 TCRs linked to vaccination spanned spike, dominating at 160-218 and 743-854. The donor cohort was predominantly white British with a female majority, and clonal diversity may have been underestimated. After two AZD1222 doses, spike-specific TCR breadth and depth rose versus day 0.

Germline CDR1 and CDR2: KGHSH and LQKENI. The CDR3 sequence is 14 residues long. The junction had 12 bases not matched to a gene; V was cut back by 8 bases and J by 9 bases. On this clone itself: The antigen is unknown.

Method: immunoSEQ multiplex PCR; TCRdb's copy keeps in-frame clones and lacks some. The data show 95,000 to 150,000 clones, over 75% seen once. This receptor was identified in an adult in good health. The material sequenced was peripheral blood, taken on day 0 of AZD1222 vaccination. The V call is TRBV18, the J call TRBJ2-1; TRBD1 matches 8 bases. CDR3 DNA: TGTGCCAGCCGTACAGGGGGTCCACGAGGTGAGCAGTTCTTC. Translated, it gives CASRTGGPRGEQFF.